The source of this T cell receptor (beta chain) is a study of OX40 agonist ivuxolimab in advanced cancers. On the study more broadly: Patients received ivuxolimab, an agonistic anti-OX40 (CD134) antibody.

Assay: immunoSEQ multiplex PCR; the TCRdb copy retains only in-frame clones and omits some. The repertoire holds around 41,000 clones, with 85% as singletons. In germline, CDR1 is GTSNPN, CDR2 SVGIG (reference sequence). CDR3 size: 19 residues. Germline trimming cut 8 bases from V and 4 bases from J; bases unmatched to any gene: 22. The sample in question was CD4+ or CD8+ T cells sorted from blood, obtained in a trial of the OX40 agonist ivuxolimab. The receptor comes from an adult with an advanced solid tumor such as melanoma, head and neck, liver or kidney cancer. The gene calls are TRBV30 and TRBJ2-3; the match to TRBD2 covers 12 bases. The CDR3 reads CAGSSGRAYYIVNADTQYF. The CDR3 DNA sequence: TGTGCCGGGTCTAGCGGGAGGGCCTATTATATTGTCAATGCAGATACGCAGTATTTT.